Presented here are 30 T cell receptor beta chains from one specimen sequenced in a study of blood T cell repertoires in COVID-19. Profiling relied on immunoSEQ multiplex PCR, and the TCRdb table lists in-frame clones only, not all of them. The sample yields 40,000 to 60,000 clones, around 68% seen once. The source material was peripheral blood. The receptors were gathered from an older woman with acute or convalescent COVID-19.

The chain uses TRBV25-1 and TRBJ1-1, with 8 bases identical to TRBD1. Trimming cost V 8 bases and J 10 bases; bases outside gene matches: 9. This CDR3 region has 12 residues. Germline V gene data show CDR1 as MGHDK and CDR2 as SYGVNS. The CDR3 DNA is TGTGCCAGCGCTCACCAGGGGGCCGGAGCTTTCTTT. Translating gives CASAHQGAGAFF.

In this sample, this clone turned up once. The CDR3 sequence: CASRRTSGSPDTQYF. CDR3 nucleotide sequence: TGTGCCAGCAGGCGGACTAGCGGGAGCCCAGATACGCAGTATTTT. J is TRBJ2-3 and V is TRBV6-5, with 13 bases aligning to TRBD2. The CDR3 covers 15 residues. Germline V lookup: CDR1 MNHEY, CDR2 SVGAGI. The V and J ends lost 6 bases and 4 bases, in that order; junction bases with no gene match: 4.

The CDR3 spells CASSLEIQGNTEAFF. The CDR3, as DNA: TGTGCCAGCAGCTTAGAGATTCAGGGTAACACTGAAGCTTTCTTT. The chain has TRBV7-8 and TRBJ1-1; possible D gene TRBD1, 5 bases. V lost 1 base to trimming and J lost 2 bases, with 11 bases between them. In germline, CDR1 is SGHVS, CDR2 FQNEAQ. This CDR3 is built from 15 residues.

The chain joins TRBV2 to TRBJ1-6; D is undetermined. The V end lost 2 bases, the J end lost 6 bases, and 11 bases lay between the germline ends. There are 15 residues in the CDR3. Germline loops: CDR1 SNHLY, CDR2 FYNNEI. The CDR3 loop is CASSEQQFGNSPLHF. In DNA, the CDR3 is TGTGCCAGCAGTGAACAACAGTTCGGTAATTCACCCCTCCACTTT.

This sequence joins TRBV28 and TRBJ1-2; 8 nucleotides agree with TRBD1. Germline CDR1 and CDR2: MDHEN and SYDVKM. CDR3 length: 16 residues. With V trimmed by 3 bases and J by 9 bases, 15 bases remained unmatched. The CDR3 DNA reads as TGTGCCAGCAGTTTCCGGCAGGGGGCTAGGTTTATCCGCTACACCTTC. Its protein is CASSFRQGARFIRYTF.

The V call is TRBV28, the J call TRBJ2-3; tentative D call: TRBD1 (5 bases). This CDR3 is built from 14 residues. Trimming left V 3 bases short and J 6 bases short, with 13 bases between. The germline V gene has CDR1 MDHEN and CDR2 SYDVKM. CDR3 sequence (DNA): TGTGCCAGCAGTTTGCAGGGTAGTGGGGATACGCAGTATTTT. This sequence encodes CASSLQGSGDTQYF.

The chain couples TRBV5-1 to TRBJ2-7; D perhaps matches TRBD2 (7 bases). The CDR3 is 16 amino acids. CDR1 is SGHRS, CDR2 YFSETQ, per germline. The germline V and J ends were trimmed by 0 bases and 3 bases, with 16 bases remaining between them. Here the CDR3 DNA reads TGCGCCAGCAGCTTGGTTTCGGGCGGGGGCGGCTACGAGCAGTACTTC. Translating gives CASSLVSGGGGYEQYF. Full variable domain (missing parts from reference TRBV5-1 and TRBJ2-7): KAGVTQTPRYLIKTRGQQVTLSCSPISGHRSVSWYQQTPGQGLQFLFEYFSETQRNKGNFPGRFSGRQFSNSRSEMNVSTLELGDSALYLCASSLVSGGGGYEQYFGPGTRLTVT.

V gene TRBV3-1 (or the pseudogene TRBV3-2) combines with J gene TRBJ2-3; 13 positions agree with TRBD2. The germline V gene has CDR1 LGHDT and CDR2 YNNKEL (reference sequence). The CDR3 spans 17 residues. V was clipped by 5 bases and J by 6 bases; unmatched bases: 11. The CDR3 reads CASSSHGLAGVADTQYF. CDR3 sequence (DNA): TGTGCCAGCAGCTCCCATGGACTAGCGGGAGTTGCGGATACGCAGTATTTT.

This clone came up a few times. The chain employs TRBV5-1 and TRBJ2-1, with D possibly being TRBD2 (5 bases). Looked up from germline, CDR1 is SGHRS and CDR2 is YFSETQ. The CDR3 runs 14 residues. Trimming stripped 0 bases from V and 7 bases from J, with 11 bases between. The CDR3 DNA reads as TGCGCCAGCAGCTTGGAGGTAGCGCGAAATGAGCAGTTCTTC. Translated: CASSLEVARNEQFF. Complete variable domain (other parts from reference TRBV5-1 and TRBJ2-1): KAGVTQTPRYLIKTRGQQVTLSCSPISGHRSVSWYQQTPGQGLQFLFEYFSETQRNKGNFPGRFSGRQFSNSRSEMNVSTLELGDSALYLCASSLEVARNEQFFGPGTRLTVL.

The rearrangement joins TRBV9 to TRBJ2-2, with D tentatively TRBD1 (6 bases). With 4 bases removed from V and 9 bases from J, the gap between germline ends came to 13 bases. The CDR3 consists of 13 residues. Germline loops: CDR1 SGDLS, CDR2 YYNGEE. The CDR3 nucleotides are TGTGCCAGCAGCAAAGCAGGGACATGGGAGCTGTTTTTT. This translates into CASSKAGTWELFF.

The CDR3 sequence is CASRIGLAGKVAGNEQFF. The CDR3 DNA is TGTGCCAGCAGGATTGGACTAGCGGGAAAGGTGGCCGGCAATGAGCAGTTCTTC. The chain carries TRBV27 and TRBJ2-1; TRBD2 agrees at 12 bases. The ends lost 6 bases at V and 6 bases at J; junction bases unmatched: 15. The CDR3 consists of 18 residues. Germline V lookup: CDR1 MNHEY, CDR2 SMNVEV (reference sequence).

V usage is TRBV7-2 and J usage is TRBJ2-3, with D possibly being TRBD1 (5 bases). The CDR3 sequence is 13 residues long. Trimming took 5 bases from V and 5 from J, leaving 11 bases between them. Per the germline V gene, CDR1 is SGHTA and CDR2 is FQGNSA. This CDR3 is CASSPQTGDTQYF. The CDR3 bases are TGTGCCAGCAGCCCTCAAACAGGAGATACGCAGTATTTT.

J is TRBJ1-3 and V is TRBV6-5; 9 nucleotides match TRBD1. V trimming: 9 bases; J trimming: 1 base; junction bases outside the gene matches: 7. The germline CDR1 and CDR2 sequences are MNHEY and SVGAGI. The CDR3 is 15 residues long. The CDR3 reads CARQRQGVSGNTIYF. As DNA, the CDR3 is TGTGCCAGACAAAGACAGGGGGTTTCTGGAAACACCATATATTTT.

This clone was counted only a few times. The gene calls are TRBV7-9 and TRBJ1-5; 7 bases fit TRBD1. V was pared by 4 bases and J by 4 bases, with 1 base of the junction left unmatched. Germline values: CDR1 SEHNR, CDR2 FQNEAQ (reference sequence). This CDR3 is built from 13 residues. The CDR3 protein is CASSSTGNQPQHF. CDR3 nucleotide sequence: TGTGCCAGCAGCTCGACAGGGAATCAGCCCCAGCATTTT.

This clone is medium-sized in the sample. V and J are TRBV30 and TRBJ1-2; 7 nucleotides agree with TRBD1. This CDR3 spans 13 amino acids. The V segment lost 2 bases and the J segment 7 bases; nucleotides outside the gene matches: 7. CDR1 and CDR2 (germline): GTSNPN, SVGIG (reference sequence). CDR3 nucleotides: TGTGCCTGGAGTCGGGACAGACCCCGTGGCTACACCTTC. Amino acid sequence: CAWSRDRPRGYTF.

This chain links TRBV11-1 with TRBJ1-1; D is ambiguous. The V gene lost 1 base and the J gene lost 5 bases, with 8 bases spanning the gap. Germline-derived CDR1 and CDR2 are SGHAT and FQDESV (reference sequence). The CDR3 consists of 13 residues. The CDR3: CASSLGWETEAFF. The CDR3 DNA is TGTGCCAGCAGCTTAGGCTGGGAGACTGAAGCTTTCTTT.

The rearrangement links TRBV24-1 to TRBJ2-3, with 8 bases identical to TRBD1. This CDR3 has 14 amino acids. CDR1 and CDR2 (germline): KGHDR, SFDVKD. Losses at the gene ends were 7 bases for V and 3 bases for J; bases not matched to a gene: 5. The DNA of the CDR3 is TGTGCCACCAGGGGGACAGGTATGACAGATACGCAGTATTTT. Amino acids: CATRGTGMTDTQYF.

Comment on this clone: At one boundary the junction diverges from the germline segment, which might be a read error. The chain uses TRBV19 and TRBJ2-1; 9 nucleotides align to TRBD2. This CDR3 is built from 15 residues. Germline CDR1 LNHDA, CDR2 SQIVND (reference sequence). The CDR3, as DNA: TGTGTCAGTAGTTTTTCGGCGGGGGGGGACAATGAGCAGTTCTTC. This translates into CVSSFSAGGDNEQFF.

The chain couples TRBV28 to TRBJ2-5; 8 nucleotides line up with TRBD1. The CDR3 is made up of 14 amino acids. Trimming took 5 bases from V and 5 from J; bases not matched to a gene: 7. CDR1 MDHEN and CDR2 SYDVKM come from the germline V gene. The chain's CDR3 is CASSQRTGSETQYF. Here the CDR3 DNA reads TGTGCCAGCAGTCAACGGACAGGGTCGGAGACCCAGTACTTC.

The chain carries TRBV28 and TRBJ1-4, with a possible D match to TRBD1 (5 bases). V was pared by 6 bases and J by 0 bases, with 11 bases between. The CDR3 covers 15 residues. Germline lookup yields CDR1 MDHEN and CDR2 SYDVKM. The CDR3 nucleotides are TGTGCCAGCAGACCCAGGGTTTCAACTAATGAAAAACTGTTTTTT. This gives the protein CASRPRVSTNEKLFF. Using reference TRBV28 and TRBJ1-4 for the parts outside the CDR3, the full variable domain is DVKVTQSSRYLVKRTGEKVFLECVQDMDHENMFWYRQDPGLGLRLIYFSYDVKMKEKGDIPEGYSVSREKKERFSLILESASTNQTSMYLCASRPRVSTNEKLFFGSGTQLSVL.

The J gene is TRBJ2-1, the V gene TRBV9, with TRBD2 matching 11 bases. This CDR3 region has 19 residues. J lost 6 bases, V lost 3 bases, and 17 bases had no gene match. Germline assignment: CDR1 SGDLS and CDR2 YYNGEE. CDR3: CASSAPSRFSGRAGNEQFF. The CDR3 DNA is TGTGCCAGCAGCGCGCCCTCTCGTTTTAGCGGGAGGGCAGGCAATGAGCAGTTCTTC.

V is TRBV10-1 and J is TRBJ2-2, with D maybe TRBD1 (5 bases). Trimming left V 0 bases short and J 6 bases short, with 5 bases between. CDR1 is WNHNN and CDR2 is SYGVQD in the germline V gene (reference sequence). CDR3 length: 13 amino acids. The CDR3 is CASSESGAGELFF. The CDR3 nucleotides read TGCGCCAGCAGTGAGTCAGGGGCCGGGGAGCTGTTTTTT.

The chain employs TRBV12-2 and TRBJ1-6; no DNA check was done on the table's D call, TRBD1. TRBV12-2 is tagged as a pseudogene. CDR3 size: 15 residues. The chain's CDR3 is CASRLVGTASSPLHF. As DNA, the CDR3 is TGTGCAAGTCGCTTAGTCGGGACAGCAAGTTCACCCCTCCACTTT.

The rearrangement uses TRBV5-1 and TRBJ2-1, with TRBD2 identical over 8 bases. Per the germline V gene, CDR1 is SGHRS and CDR2 is YFSETQ. The CDR3 length is 15 residues. V trimming: 0 bases; J trimming: 7 bases; junction bases outside the gene matches: 6. CDR3: CASSLEGLARNEQFF. The CDR3, as DNA: TGCGCCAGCAGCTTGGAAGGACTAGCTAGAAATGAGCAGTTCTTC.

This sequence joins TRBV24-1 and TRBJ2-1; 9 bases are shared with TRBD2. V dropped 0 bases and J dropped 7; count of bases not matched to a gene: 3. The CDR3 is 15 amino acids. Germline CDR1 is KGHDR and CDR2 is SFDVKD. CDR3 sequence (DNA): TGTGCCACCAGTGATTTGGCGGGAGGGGGAAATGAGCAGTTCTTC. It yields the protein CATSDLAGGGNEQFF.

The genes are TRBV10-3 and TRBJ2-1, with TRBD2 matching 7 bases. The CDR3 consists of 15 residues. The germline V gene has CDR1 ENHRY and CDR2 SYGVKD. Trimming at V came to 4 bases and at J to 5 bases, leaving 8 bases not matched to a gene. The CDR3 loop reads CAISGGREWNNEQFF. The CDR3 DNA reads TGTGCCATCAGTGGCGGGCGGGAGTGGAACAATGAGCAGTTCTTC.

This clone counts as medium-sized. The CDR3 is CASSPISTGRGGYTF. CDR3 DNA sequence: TGTGCCAGCAGCCCAATTTCGACAGGGCGGGGCGGCTACACCTTC. This chain uses TRBV7-9 with TRBJ1-2; TRBD1 matches at 7 bases. Germline CDR1 reads SEHNR; CDR2 reads FQNEAQ (reference sequence). The V segment lost 5 bases and the J segment 8 bases; nucleotides outside the gene matches: 14. The CDR3 is 15 residues long. The full variable domain, with the rest looked up from reference TRBV7-9 and TRBJ1-2, is DTGVSQNPRHKITKRGQNVTFRCDPISEHNRLYWYRQTLGQGPEFLTYFQNEAQLEKSRLLSDRFSAERPKGSFSTLEIQRTEQGDSAMYLCASSPISTGRGGYTFGSGTRLTVV.

This clone was detected only a few times. The chain is built from TRBV21-1 and TRBJ2-1; no check of the table's D call, TRBD1, against the DNA was made. TRBV21-1 corresponds to a pseudogene. The CDR3 runs to 12 residues. CDR3 coding DNA: TGTGCCAGCAGCGAGCAGGCAGATGAGCAGTTCTTC. This gives the protein CASSEQADEQFF.

By share, this clone ranks as medium-sized. The chain is built from TRBV2 and TRBJ1-2, with a possible D match to TRBD1 (6 bases). The ends were cut back, 6 bases at V and 0 bases at J, with 14 bases in the middle. The length of the CDR3 is 15 residues. The germline gives CDR1 SNHLY, CDR2 FYNNEI. The CDR3 DNA reads as TGTGCCAGCAGCGGCGGACAGCTATCTAACTATGGCTACACCTTC. Encoded protein: CASSGGQLSNYGYTF.

The V and J genes are TRBV10-3 and TRBJ2-5; 9 positions agree with TRBD1. The CDR3 length is 16 residues. The ends lost 3 bases at V and 4 bases at J; junction bases unmatched: 9. CDR1 and CDR2 from the germline V gene are ENHRY and SYGVKD. The CDR3 DNA sequence: TGTGCCATCAGTGACCGGGACAGGGACCCTCTAGAGACCCAGTACTTC. Its translation is CAISDRDRDPLETQYF.